The 18 T cell receptor beta chains presented below share a single source sample, sequenced in a study of T-cell memory formation after mild COVID-19. TCRdb reprocessed the 5' RACE reads via MiXCR and lists one record per CDR3 protein. Of fewer than 150,000 distinct CDR3 sequences listed, around 15% were seen once; the top ten hold 5.2%. Sequenced: PBMCs or a T cell subset sorted from them (not recorded which). The receptors were gathered from a man younger than 35 who had mild COVID-19 (a few samples of this study predate the infection). Cell type and time point are not known.

This clonotype was observed a handful of times. This sequence joins TRBV11-1 and TRBJ2-1, with 10 bases that match TRBD1. Germline V gives CDR1 SGHAT, CDR2 FQDESV (reference sequence). J lost 3 bases, V lost 6 bases, and 5 bases had no gene match. The CDR3 is 15 residues long. The CDR3 coding sequence is TGTGCCAGCAGGAAGGACAGGGGGGTCTACAATGAGCAGTTCTTC. Protein product: CASRKDRGVYNEQFF.

This clonotype occurred many times. This rearrangement joins TRBV5-1 to TRBJ2-1, with 8 bases lining up with TRBD1. The junction had 2 bases not matched to a gene; V was cut back by 0 bases and J by 6 bases. The germline V gene encodes CDR1 SGHRS and CDR2 YFSETQ. The CDR3 has 14 residues. The CDR3 sequence: CASSLAQGGNEQFF. The CDR3 coding sequence is TGCGCCAGCAGCTTGGCACAGGGGGGCAATGAGCAGTTCTTC. Full variable domain (missing parts from reference TRBV5-1 and TRBJ2-1): KAGVTQTPRYLIKTRGQQVTLSCSPISGHRSVSWYQQTPGQGLQFLFEYFSETQRNKGNFPGRFSGRQFSNSRSEMNVSTLELGDSALYLCASSLAQGGNEQFFGPGTRLTVL.

This clonotype was counted between two and nine times. The V and J genes are TRBV3-1 and TRBJ2-3; TRBD2 agrees at 7 bases. With V trimmed by 1 base and J by 11 bases, 6 bases remained unmatched. This CDR3 has 13 residues. The V gene's germline CDR1 is LGHDT and CDR2 YNNKEL (reference sequence). The CDR3 region is CASSQVAGVMQYF. For the CDR3, the DNA is TGTGCCAGCAGCCAAGTTGCGGGGGTGATGCAGTATTTT.

This clonotype was observed a few times. The gene calls are TRBV7-2 and TRBJ2-6, with 7 bases identical to TRBD1. V was clipped by 5 bases and J by 2 bases; unmatched bases: 12. The CDR3 is 18 amino acids. Germline V gives CDR1 SGHTA, CDR2 FQGNSA. CDR3 loop: CASSLSTGPSAGANVLTF. In DNA, the CDR3 is TGTGCCAGCAGCCTTTCGACAGGGCCATCCGCTGGGGCCAACGTCCTGACTTTC.

The chain recombines TRBV12-3 or TRBV12-4 with TRBJ2-5, with D possibly TRBD1 on 6 matching bases. This CDR3 is built from 12 residues. V was pared by 10 bases and J by 5 bases, with 14 bases between. This CDR3 reads CATHRVGETQYF. CDR3 DNA sequence: TGTGCCACCCACAGGGTGGGCGAGACCCAGTACTTC.

This clonotype was observed a handful of times. The chain is built from TRBV5-1 and TRBJ1-1, with 8 bases that match TRBD1. After removal of 5 bases from V and 1 base from J, the junction contained 1 base not matched to a gene. Germline-derived CDR1 and CDR2 are SGHRS and YFSETQ. CDR3 length: 13 residues. Here the CDR3 reads CASRGQGNTEAFF. For the CDR3, the DNA is TGCGCCAGCAGAGGACAGGGGAACACTGAAGCTTTCTTT.

This clonotype was picked up a small number of times. V usage is TRBV5-1 and J usage is TRBJ1-4; D unclear. Trimming left V 3 bases short and J 6 bases short, with 15 bases between. Germline V gene data show CDR1 as SGHRS and CDR2 as YFSETQ. This CDR3 is 15 amino acids long. The CDR3 sequence is CASSSRGGRYEKLFF. The CDR3 DNA reads as TGCGCCAGCAGCTCACGGGGAGGACGGTATGAAAAACTGTTTTTT. The entire variable domain, with the rest obtained from reference TRBV5-1 and TRBJ1-4, is as follows: KAGVTQTPRYLIKTRGQQVTLSCSPISGHRSVSWYQQTPGQGLQFLFEYFSETQRNKGNFPGRFSGRQFSNSRSEMNVSTLELGDSALYLCASSSRGGRYEKLFFGSGTQLSVL.

The chain recombines TRBV20-1 with TRBJ1-1; D is uncertain. The V end was cut by 0 bases, the J end by 6 bases, with 14 bases between. This CDR3 is 14 amino acids long. Germline CDR1 is DFQATT and CDR2 is SNEGSKA (reference sequence). CDR3 bases: TGCAGTGCTAGAGATCGTTTCGGTTTCTCTGAAGCTTTCTTT. This encodes CSARDRFGFSEAFF.

The rearrangement uses TRBV5-4 and TRBJ2-5; 9 bases match TRBD2. The CDR3 loop spans 15 amino acids. Germline loops: CDR1 SGHNT, CDR2 YYREEE (reference sequence). V was pared by 2 bases and J by 4 bases, with 6 bases of the junction left unmatched. The chain's CDR3 is CASSFSGGLGETQYF. The CDR3 nucleotides read TGTGCCAGCAGCTTCAGCGGGGGGTTGGGAGAGACCCAGTACTTC.

The chain is built from TRBV5-1 and TRBJ2-2; 8 bases are shared with TRBD1. This CDR3 is 17 amino acids long. V shed 3 bases and J 0 bases; nucleotides not matched to a gene: 7. Germline CDR1 SGHRS, CDR2 YFSETQ. The CDR3 loop is CASSSIPTGANTGELFF. The CDR3 bases are TGCGCCAGCAGCTCCATACCGACAGGGGCGAACACCGGGGAGCTGTTTTTT.

This clonotype was seen a handful of times. The V call is TRBV25-1, the J call TRBJ2-1; D is perhaps TRBD1 or TRBD2 (5 bases each). CDR3 length: 16 residues. Trimming stripped 5 bases from V and 7 bases from J, with 21 bases between. CDR1 and CDR2 from the germline V gene are MGHDK and SYGVNS. CDR3 loop: CASSPSGTYYGNEQFF. The CDR3 nucleotides are TGTGCCAGCAGTCCCTCCGGGACCTATTACGGGAATGAGCAGTTCTTC.

The CDR3 here is CASSLGTVSGELFF. CDR3 DNA sequence: TGTGCCAGCAGCCTAGGGACAGTTTCCGGGGAGCTGTTTTTT. V usage is TRBV7-9 and J usage is TRBJ2-2; TRBD1 matches at 7 bases. V dropped 5 bases and J dropped 6; count of bases not matched to a gene: 6. Germline V gene lookup returns CDR1 SEHNR and CDR2 FQNEAQ (reference sequence). The CDR3 is 14 residues long.

This clonotype was seen only a few times. This chain links TRBV7-2 with TRBJ2-5, with 8 bases fitting TRBD2. This CDR3 spans 17 amino acids. Germline CDR1 and CDR2: SGHTA and FQGNSA. The junction had 14 bases not matched to a gene; V was cut back by 7 bases and J by 1 base. The CDR3 DNA follows: TGTGCCAGCAATGGGGGAGCGGGCGGGGGGCCCCAAGAGACCCAGTACTTC. Its protein product is CASNGGAGGGPQETQYF.

This clonotype was observed a few times. The rearrangement links TRBV4-1 to TRBJ2-5; TRBD1 or TRBD2 may be the D gene (5 bases each). Germline loops: CDR1 MGHRA, CDR2 YSYEKL. Trimming shortened V by 2 bases and J by 5 bases, and 15 bases separated the two germline ends. The CDR3 has 15 residues. CDR3 loop: CASSQIRVGRETQYF. In DNA, the CDR3 is TGCGCCAGCAGCCAAATACGGGTGGGACGGGAGACCCAGTACTTC.

The chain is built from TRBV9 and TRBJ1-1; D is uncertain. V was cut by 0 bases and J by 6 bases, with 9 bases left in between. CDR3 length: 13 amino acids. Germline V gives CDR1 SGDLS, CDR2 YYNGEE. CDR3: CASSVASGAEAFF. The CDR3 DNA is TGTGCCAGCAGCGTAGCTTCGGGAGCTGAAGCTTTCTTT. The full variable domain, rest sourced from reference TRBV9 and TRBJ1-1, is DSGVTQTPKHLITATGQRVTLRCSPRSGDLSVYWYQQSLDQGLQFLIQYYNGEERAKGNILERFSAQQFPDLHSELNLSSLELGDSALYFCASSVASGAEAFFGQGTRLTVV.

A few counts support this clonotype. One end of the junction is discordant with germline, which a read error may explain. J is TRBJ1-5 and V is TRBV18, with D possibly TRBD1 on 6 matching bases. This CDR3 comprises 15 residues. CDR1 is KGHSH and CDR2 is LQKENI in the germline V gene. CDR3 amino acids: CASSPQGIGNQPQHF. CDR3 bases: TGTGCCAGCTCTCCACAGGGTATCGGCAATCAGCCCCAGCATTTT.

The chain carries TRBV4-2 and TRBJ2-5; 13 nucleotides align to TRBD2. CDR3 length: 18 residues. Germline values: CDR1 LGHNA, CDR2 YNFKEQ. The V gene end was trimmed by 0 bases and the J gene end by 2 bases; junction bases not matched to a gene: 6. The CDR3 region has the DNA TGTGCCAGCAGCCAAGAATTTGGACTAGCGGGGGAGCAAGAGACCCAGTACTTC. It codes for CASSQEFGLAGEQETQYF.

The CDR3 coding sequence is TGTGCCAGCAGCGTGGGGGCCGGGGCGAGGGACTACGAGCAGTACGTC. Protein sequence: CASSVGAGARDYEQYV. The chain combines TRBV11-1 with TRBJ2-7; D might be TRBD1 (6 bases). The length of the CDR3 is 16 residues. Germline V gene lookup returns CDR1 SGHAT and CDR2 FQDESV (reference sequence). Trimming removed 5 bases from V and 3 bases from J, with 20 bases in between.